This TCR beta chain appears in the sequencing data of a study of CD8 T cells in ankylosing spondylitis. Notes on the study in general: Seemingly distinctive of ankylosing spondylitis blood was a TCR beta motif formed by eight highly homologous variants. Disease-associated clones were CD8+ and fairly uncommon in peripheral blood.

With respect to this clonotype: What it binds is not known.

Quantitative molecular-barcoded 5'-RACE generated the TCR beta libraries. Using its own MiXCR run on the 5' RACE reads, TCRdb lists one record per CDR3 protein. The table has around 210,000 distinct CDR3 sequences, 8.2% seen once; the top ten hold around 4.9%. After removal of 6 bases from V and 6 bases from J, the junction contained 5 bases not matched to a gene. The V gene's germline CDR1 is LGHDT and CDR2 YNNKEL (reference sequence). The length of the CDR3 is 13 residues. What was sequenced was blood, either unsorted or a sorted T cell fraction (not recorded which). The TCR was taken from a female donor with ankylosing spondylitis or in good health (not recorded which). The chain recombines TRBV3-1 with TRBJ2-1; 7 bases agree with TRBD1. This CDR3 is CASRGGAGNEQFF. CDR3 nucleotide sequence: TGTGCCAGCAGAGGGGGCGCGGGCAATGAGCAGTTCTTC.